The entry below gives a single T cell receptor (beta chain) sequence along with its context. This entry is derived from a study of CD8+ T cells in alopecia areata. Extracted from the samples, RNA was reverse transcribed into cDNA to serve as the sequencing template. The table came from immunoSEQ multiplex PCR; TCRdb's copy has only in-frame clones and leaves some out. The sample lists under 250,000 clones, about three fifths occurring once. The CDR3 is 13 amino acids. The germline CDR1 and CDR2 sequences are GTSNPN and SVGIG (reference sequence). Trimming at V came to 4 bases and at J to 5 bases, leaving 8 bases not matched to a gene. Peripheral blood, together with lesional scalp punch biopsies, was collected from alopecia areata patients.

Sequencing used CD4+ T cells sorted from blood, obtained at week 0. The chain is built from TRBV30 and TRBJ2-7; 7 bases agree with TRBD1. This receptor was identified in a human donor with alopecia areata. The CDR3 sequence: CAWTRQGVNEQYF. The CDR3 DNA is TGTGCCTGGACAAGACAGGGTGTGAACGAGCAGTACTTC.